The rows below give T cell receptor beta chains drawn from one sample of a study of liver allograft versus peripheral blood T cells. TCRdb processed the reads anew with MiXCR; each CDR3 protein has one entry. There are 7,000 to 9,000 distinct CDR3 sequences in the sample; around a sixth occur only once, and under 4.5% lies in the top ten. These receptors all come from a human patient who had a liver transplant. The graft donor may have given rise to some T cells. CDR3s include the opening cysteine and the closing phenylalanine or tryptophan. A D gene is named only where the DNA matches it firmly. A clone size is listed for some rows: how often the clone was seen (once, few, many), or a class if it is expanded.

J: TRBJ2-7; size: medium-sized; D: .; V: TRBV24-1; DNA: TGTGCCACCAGTGATGCAGACAGGTGGAGCTCCTACGAGCAGTACTTC; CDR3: CATSDADRWSSYEQYF
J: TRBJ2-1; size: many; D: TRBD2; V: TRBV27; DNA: TGTGCCAGCCGGATAGCGGGTGATTACAATGAGCAGTTCTTC; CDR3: CASRIAGDYNEQFF
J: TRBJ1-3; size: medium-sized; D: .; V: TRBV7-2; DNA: TGTGCCAGCAGCTTAGCCGGAAACACCATATATTTT; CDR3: CASSLAGNTIYF
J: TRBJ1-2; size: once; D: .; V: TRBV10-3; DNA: TGTGCCATCAGTGGGAACAGCGATTATGGCCACACCTTC; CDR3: CAISGNSDYGHTF
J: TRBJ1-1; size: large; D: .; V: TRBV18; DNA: TGTGCCAGCTCACCATCTAAGATGAACACTGAAGCTTTCTTT; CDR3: CASSPSKMNTEAFF
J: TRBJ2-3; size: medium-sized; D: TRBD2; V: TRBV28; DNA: TGTGCCAGCAGTCCACCCGGGACTAGCGGGACGAAAGATACGCAGTATTTT; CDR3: CASSPPGTSGTKDTQYF
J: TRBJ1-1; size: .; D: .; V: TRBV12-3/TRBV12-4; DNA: TGTGCCAGCAGTACACGGATAGGGTTTGAAGCTTTCTTT; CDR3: CASSTRIGFEAFF
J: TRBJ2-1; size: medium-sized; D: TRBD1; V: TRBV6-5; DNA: TGTGCCAGCAAGCAGGGGGCTGATTACAATGAGCAGTTCTTC; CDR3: CASKQGADYNEQFF
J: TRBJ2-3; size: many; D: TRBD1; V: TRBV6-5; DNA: TGTGCCAGCAGTAACTTGGGGATAGGGACAGGGGGCACAGATACGCAGTATTTT; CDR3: CASSNLGIGTGGTDTQYF
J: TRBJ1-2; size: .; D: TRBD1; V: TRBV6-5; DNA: TGTGCCAGCAGTGGGGCAGGGGGCAACTATGGCTACACCTTC; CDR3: CASSGAGGNYGYTF
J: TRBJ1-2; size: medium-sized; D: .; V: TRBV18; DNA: TGTGCCAGCTCACCACAGAACATTTTAGATTCAGGCTACACCTTC; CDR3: CASSPQNILDSGYTF
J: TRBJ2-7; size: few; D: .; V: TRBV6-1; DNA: TGTGCCAGCAGTGAATATCGGCAGTCTTCCTACGAGCAGTACTTC; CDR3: CASSEYRQSSYEQYF
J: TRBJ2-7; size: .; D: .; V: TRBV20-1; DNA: TGCAGTGCTGGTACAGGGAGCTATGACGAGCAGTACTTC; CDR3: CSAGTGSYDEQYF
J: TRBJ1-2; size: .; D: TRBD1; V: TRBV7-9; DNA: TGTGCCAGCAGCCCCCCCGGGACAGGGGGCGGCTACACCTTC; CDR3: CASSPPGTGGGYTF
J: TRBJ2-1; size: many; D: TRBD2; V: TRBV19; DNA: TGTGCCAGTAGTAGCCAATGGCGGGAGGGGGAGCAGTTCTTC; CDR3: CASSSQWREGEQFF
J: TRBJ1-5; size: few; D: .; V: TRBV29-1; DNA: TGCAGCGTTGCGGGGAATAGCAATCAGCCCCAGCATTTT; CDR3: CSVAGNSNQPQHF
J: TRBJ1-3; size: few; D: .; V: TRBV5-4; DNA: TGTGCCAGCAGCTTAACGGGCTCTGGAAACACCATATATTTT; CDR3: CASSLTGSGNTIYF
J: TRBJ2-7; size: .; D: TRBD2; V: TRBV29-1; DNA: TGCAGCGTTGAGGCTCCGGGACTAGGGTCCTACGAGCAGTACTTC; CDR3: CSVEAPGLGSYEQYF
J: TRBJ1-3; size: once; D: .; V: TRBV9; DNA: TGTGCCTGCAGCGTAGGGACGGATCGAAACACCATATATTTT; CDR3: CACSVGTDRNTIYF
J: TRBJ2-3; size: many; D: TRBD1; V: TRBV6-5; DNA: TGTGCCAGCAGTTACACGGGACAGGGGGTAGTAGCGCACACAGATACGCAGTATTTT; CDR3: CASSYTGQGVVAHTDTQYF
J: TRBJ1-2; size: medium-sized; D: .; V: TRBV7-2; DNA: TGTGCCAGCAGCGCGACTCGGGGGGGAGAAAGAGGCTACACCTTC; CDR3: CASSATRGGERGYTF
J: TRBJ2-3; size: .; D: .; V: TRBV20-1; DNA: TGCACTCTCGAGGGGGGCCGCATTAGCACAGATACGCAGTATTTT; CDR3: CTLEGGRISTDTQYF
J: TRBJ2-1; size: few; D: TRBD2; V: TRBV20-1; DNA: TGCAGTGCTAGGGAGACTAGCGGCATACTTTACAATGAGCAGTTCTTC; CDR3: CSARETSGILYNEQFF
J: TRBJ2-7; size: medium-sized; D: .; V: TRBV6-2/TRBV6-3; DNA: TGTGCCAGGCCCGGCCTAAATTACGAGCAGTACTTC; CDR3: CARPGLNYEQYF
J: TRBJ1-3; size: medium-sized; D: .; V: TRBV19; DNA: TGTGCCAGTAGTACCTCGGAAGCTGGAAACACCATATATTTT; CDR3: CASSTSEAGNTIYF
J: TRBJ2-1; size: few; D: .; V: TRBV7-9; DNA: TGTGCCAGCAGCTTAGGAGTTGCGAATGAGCAGTTCTTC; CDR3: CASSLGVANEQFF
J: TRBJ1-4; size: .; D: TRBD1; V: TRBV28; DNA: TGTGCCAGCAGCCCTGGGACAGGGTGGGGTCAGGATGAAAAACTGTTTTTT; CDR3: CASSPGTGWGQDEKLFF
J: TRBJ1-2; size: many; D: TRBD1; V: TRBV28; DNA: TGTGCCAGCACTAGAAGCGGGACAGCCTATGGCTACACCTTC; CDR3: CASTRSGTAYGYTF
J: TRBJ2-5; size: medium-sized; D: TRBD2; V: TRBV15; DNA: TGTGCCACCAGCTCTAGCGGGAGGGCACAAGAGACCCAGTACTTC; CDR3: CATSSSGRAQETQYF
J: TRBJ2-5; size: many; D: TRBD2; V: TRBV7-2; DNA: TGTGCCAGCAGTTCCCTAGCGGGGAACCAAGAGACCCAGTACTTC; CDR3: CASSSLAGNQETQYF
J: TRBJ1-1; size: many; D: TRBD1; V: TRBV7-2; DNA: TGTGCCAGCACCACAGGGGCGAACACTGAAGCTTTCTTT; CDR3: CASTTGANTEAFF
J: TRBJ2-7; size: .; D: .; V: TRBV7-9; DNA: TGTGCCAGCAGCGGGGGTTCCTACGAGCAGTACTTC; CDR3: CASSGGSYEQYF
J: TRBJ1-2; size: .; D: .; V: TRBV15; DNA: TGTGCCACCAGCAGAGTATTGGCGAGTCACTATGGCTACACCTTC; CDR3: CATSRVLASHYGYTF
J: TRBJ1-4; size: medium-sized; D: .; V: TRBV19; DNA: TGTGCCAGTAGCGATTCCGGGAAATTCGGGGAAAAACTGTTTTTT; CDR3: CASSDSGKFGEKLFF
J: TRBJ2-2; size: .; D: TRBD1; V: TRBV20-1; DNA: TGCAGTGCTGGAAAGACAGGGAGGGAGCTGTTTTTT; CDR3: CSAGKTGRELFF
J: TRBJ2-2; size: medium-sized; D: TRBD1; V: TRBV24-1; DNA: TGTGCCACCAGTGCTTCTGGGACAGGGCTATCCGGGGAGCTGTTTTTT; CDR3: CATSASGTGLSGELFF
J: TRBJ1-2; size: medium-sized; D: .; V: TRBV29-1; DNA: TGCAGCGTTGTTCAGAACTATGGCTACACCTTC; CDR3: CSVVQNYGYTF
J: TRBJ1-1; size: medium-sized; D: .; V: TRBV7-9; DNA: TGTGCCAGCAGCTTTATCAGCGGAAAGAACACTGAAGCTTTCTTT; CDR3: CASSFISGKNTEAFF
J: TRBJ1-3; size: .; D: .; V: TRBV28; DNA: TGTGCCAGCGGGACATCCTTCTCTGGAAACACCATATATTTT; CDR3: CASGTSFSGNTIYF
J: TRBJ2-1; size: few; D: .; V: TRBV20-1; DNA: TGCAGTGCTCCCCACCCGGCCTACAATGAGCAGTTCTTC; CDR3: CSAPHPAYNEQFF
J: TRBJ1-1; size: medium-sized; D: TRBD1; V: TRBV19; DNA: TGTGCCAGTAGTATTGGGGGACAGGGGATGAACACTGAAGCTTTCTTT; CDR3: CASSIGGQGMNTEAFF
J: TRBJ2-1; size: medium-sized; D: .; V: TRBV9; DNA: TGTGCCAGCAGCGTAGGGACAAGATACAATGAGCAGTTCTTC; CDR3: CASSVGTRYNEQFF
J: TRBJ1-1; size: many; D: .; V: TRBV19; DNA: TGTGCCAGTAGTATATATGGGCCCCCCAACACTGAAGCTTTCTTT; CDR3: CASSIYGPPNTEAFF
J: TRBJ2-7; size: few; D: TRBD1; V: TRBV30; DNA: TGTGCCTCAGGGGGTCAGGGGACCTACGAGCAGTACTTC; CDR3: CASGGQGTYEQYF
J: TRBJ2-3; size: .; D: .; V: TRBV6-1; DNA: TGTGCCAGCAGTAACTTAAATCAGCCCCAGTATTTT; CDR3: CASSNLNQPQYF
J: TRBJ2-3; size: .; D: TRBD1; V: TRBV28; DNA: TGTGCCAGCAGTTCCCCCGGGACAGGGGGCCGTACGCAGTATTTT; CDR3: CASSSPGTGGRTQYF
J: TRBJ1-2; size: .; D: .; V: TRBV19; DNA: TGTGCCAGTAGTCCTCACATCCAGGGGCCCCCTAACTATGGCTACACCTTC; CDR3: CASSPHIQGPPNYGYTF
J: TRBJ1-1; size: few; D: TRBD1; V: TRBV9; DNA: TGTGCCAGCAGCGGCCTCGGGACAGGGGGCAGTCTGAACACTGAAGCTTTCTTT; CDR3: CASSGLGTGGSLNTEAFF